This TCR beta chain was captured by sequencing in a study of beta chain features in type 1 diabetes. Study-wide points: Significant though moderate, a shortening of TCRB CDR3s appeared in all four CD4+ subsets of Type 1 diabetes patients.

Sequenced material consisted of expressed TCRB transcripts (all of the isolated RNA was reverse transcribed). TCRdb's copy holds only in-frame clones and misses some; the assay was immunoSEQ multiplex PCR. This table has around 250,000 clones, around an eighth appearing once. Of note for this clone: What it binds is unknown.

Germline CDR1 SNHLY, CDR2 FYNNEI. CDR3 length equals 17 residues. Between the trimmed V and J ends, which lost 5 bases and 3 bases, there was a span of 22 bases. The receptor's source is a man aged 25-40 years with type 1 diabetes. The sequenced sample consisted of naive CD4+ T cells from blood. The chain joins TRBV2 to TRBJ1-1, with D tentatively TRBD1 (5 bases). The CDR3 DNA sequence: TGTGCCAGCAGTCCCCGCGAGGGACTCTCACCGGACACTGAAGCTTTCTTT. Translated: CASSPREGLSPDTEAFF. The full variable domain, in which reference TRBV2 and TRBJ1-1 provide the parts outside the CDR3, is EPEVTQTPSHQVTQMGQEVILRCVPISNHLYFYWYRQILGQKVEFLVSFYNNEISEKSEIFDDQFSVERPDGSNFTLKIRSTKLEDSAMYFCASSPREGLSPDTEAFFGQGTRLTVV.